This T cell receptor (beta chain) is drawn from a study of T cell changes during pregnancy in multiple sclerosis. Germline V lookup: CDR1 SQVTM, CDR2 ANQGSEA. This CDR3 has 13 residues. V shed 3 bases and J shed 3 bases, with 12 bases lying between them. Using immunoSEQ multiplex PCR, the repertoire was profiled, and TCRdb retains in-frame clones only, with some absent. The data hold around 100,000 clones, with approximately 91% observed a single time. This chain links TRBV29-1 with TRBJ2-7, with D possibly matching TRBD2 (6 bases). The clonotype originates from a female donor with multiple sclerosis, enrolled in a pregnancy study. The specimen comprised peripheral blood, sampled after pregnancy. CDR3 bases: TGCAGCGTTGAGGGAGGAGGGGTCTACGAGCAGTACTTC. Protein product: CSVEGGGVYEQYF.